This paragraph reports one TCR beta chain. The length of the CDR3 is 15 residues. In germline, CDR1 is LGHDT, CDR2 YNNKEL (reference sequence). The ends lost 3 bases at V and 9 bases at J; junction bases unmatched: 6. Each sample yielded at least 6.5 million isolated PBMCs. This entry belongs to a study of blood T cells in healthy people across ages. Through a sample-barcoded 5' primer and a J-beta primer mix, a second PCR was run for roughly 7 to 12 cycles. TCRdb reprocessed the 5' RACE reads via MiXCR and lists one record per CDR3 protein. The data contain 1.5 million or so distinct CDR3 sequences, around two fifths of them singletons.

The TCR originated in a woman under 30 in good health. What was sequenced was blood. V and J are TRBV3-1 and TRBJ2-1, with 12 bases matching TRBD2. The CDR3 DNA reads as TGTGCCAGCAGCCACCTAGCGGGGGGGCCGGGTGAGCAGTTCTTC. Translated, it gives CASSHLAGGPGEQFF.